These 3 T cell receptor beta chains share one sample of origin, sequenced in a study of T cell responses to AZD1222 COVID-19 vaccine. TCRdb's copy holds only in-frame clones and misses some; the assay was immunoSEQ multiplex PCR. The profile covers around 150,000 clones, with more than 85% appearing a single time and about 3.3% taken by the ten largest. Sequencing was performed on peripheral blood, taken 28 days after the second AZD1222 dose. The receptors come from an adult who received the AZD1222 COVID-19 vaccine.

The chain uses TRBV14 and TRBJ2-5; the D is unclear. Germline loops: CDR1 SGHDN, CDR2 FVKESK. The CDR3 totals 11 residues. V gave up 2 bases and J gave up 5 bases, with 3 bases separating them. The CDR3 spells CASSQTETQYF. The CDR3 bases are TGTGCCAGCAGCCAAACGGAGACCCAGTACTTC.

V is TRBV11-3 and J is TRBJ2-7; no definite D call. This CDR3 region has 14 residues. V lost 5 bases to trimming and J lost 3 bases, with 14 bases between them. Germline V lookup: CDR1 SGHNT, CDR2 YENEEA. CDR3 nucleotides: TGTGCCAGCAGCGACACTATAGGGTTCTACGAGCAGTACTTC. Translation: CASSDTIGFYEQYF.

The chain is built from TRBV3-1 (or the pseudogene TRBV3-2) and TRBJ2-2; 11 nucleotides align to TRBD2. This CDR3 has 15 residues. From germline, CDR1 is LGHDT and CDR2 YNNKEL (reference sequence). After removal of 4 bases from V and 6 bases from J, the junction contained 4 bases not matched to a gene. The CDR3, as DNA: TGTGCCAGCAGCCTACAACTAGCGGGAGCCGGGGAGCTGTTTTTT. Encoded protein: CASSLQLAGAGELFF.